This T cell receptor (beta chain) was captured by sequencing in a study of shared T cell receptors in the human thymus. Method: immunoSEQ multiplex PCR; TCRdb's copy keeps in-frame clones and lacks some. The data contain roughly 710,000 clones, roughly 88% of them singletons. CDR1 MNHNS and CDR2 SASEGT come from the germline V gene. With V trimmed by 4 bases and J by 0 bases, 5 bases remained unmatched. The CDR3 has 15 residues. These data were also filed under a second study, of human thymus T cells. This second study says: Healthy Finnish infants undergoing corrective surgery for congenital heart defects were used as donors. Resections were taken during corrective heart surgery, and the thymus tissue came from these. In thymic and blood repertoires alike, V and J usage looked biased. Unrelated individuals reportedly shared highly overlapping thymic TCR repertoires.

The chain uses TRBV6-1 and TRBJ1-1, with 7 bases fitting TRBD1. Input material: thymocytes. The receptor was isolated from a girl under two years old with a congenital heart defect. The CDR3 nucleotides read TGTGCCAGCAGTGGAGGACAGGACATGAACACTGAAGCTTTCTTT. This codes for CASSGGQDMNTEAFF.